This is a list of T cell receptor beta chains from one sample in a study of CD8+CD57+ T cells in acquired aplastic anemia. Each CDR3 protein is one row after TCRdb ran MiXCR on the reads. The data contain a few hundred thousand distinct CDR3 sequences, less than 85% of them singletons. The sample comprised sorted CD4+, CD8+, or CD8+CD57+ T cells (not recorded which) from PBMCs. The receptor set was obtained from a human donor with aplastic anemia. The CDR3 runs from the conserved cysteine through the conserved F or W. The order of the fields is D gene, J gene, V gene, clone size, CDR3 DNA, CDR3 protein. A D gene is named only where the DNA matches it firmly. Only part of the rows carry a size: once, few, many, or a class if the clone is expanded.

TRBD1,TRBJ2-3,TRBV5-5,NA,TGTGCCAGCAGCGAGGACAGGGCAGATACGCAGTATTTT,CASSEDRADTQYF
TRBD2,TRBJ2-1,TRBV19,NA,TGTGCCAGTAGTATTTTGGAACTAGCGGGAAGTCTGTCCTTC,CASSILELAGSLSF
NA,TRBJ2-5,TRBV9,NA,TGTGCCACCAGCAGAGCTAGTCAGAAACAGAACCAGTACTTC,CATSRASQKQNQYF
TRBD2,TRBJ2-6,TRBV2,once,TGTGCCAGCAGGTCTAGCGGGGGCCTGCCCCACGAGCAGGTCCTGACTTTC,CASRSSGGLPHEQVLTF
NA,TRBJ2-7,TRBV9,NA,TGTGCCACCAGTCTCAAGTCAGACTACGAGCAGTACTTC,CATSLKSDYEQYF
NA,TRBJ1-6,TRBV6-1,medium-sized,TGTGCCAGCACCGAACCAGGGGAATCCTATAATTCACCCCTCCACTTT,CASTEPGESYNSPLHF
NA,TRBJ2-7,TRBV20-1,NA,TGCAGTGCTCAGGACATCGACGAGCAGTACTTC,CSAQDIDEQYF
NA,TRBJ1-2,TRBV7-9,NA,TGTGCCAGCAGCTTTCCAAGAAGCGCCGGGTATGATGAGACCTTC,CASSFPRSAGYDETF
NA,TRBJ1-2,TRBV20-1,NA,TGCAGTGCTGCTAGGAGGTCTAGGGTACAGAGCCTTAACTATGGCTACACCTTC,CSAARRSRVQSLNYGYTF
NA,TRBJ2-7,TRBV15,NA,TGTGCCACCAGCGGAGGGGGAGTACCCGATACGCAGTACTTC,CATSGGGVPDTQYF
TRBD1,TRBJ1-5,TRBV2,once,TGTGCCAGCAGCGCCGGGACAGGGGTAGGTCAGCCCCAGCATTTT,CASSAGTGVGQPQHF
TRBD2,TRBJ2-7,TRBV14,NA,TGTGCCAGCAGCCCGGGGGGTCACGAGCAGTACTTC,CASSPGGHEQYF
NA,TRBJ1-1,TRBV19,NA,TGTGCCAGTAGTTTAGCTCTCGCAGGCTACACTGAAGATTTCTTT,CASSLALAGYTEDFF
NA,TRBJ2-7,TRBV7-8,NA,TGTGCCAGCAGGGACCGGGGCCTAGCTACCCAGCAGTTTTTC,CASRDRGLATQQFF